This entry features one T cell receptor (beta chain) sequence. The sample comes from a study of shared clonotypes between healthy human individuals. Using immunoSEQ multiplex PCR, the repertoire was profiled, and TCRdb retains in-frame clones only, with some absent. The sample contains hundreds of thousands of clones, 95% to 97% of which appear only once. Terminally differentiated effector memory CD45RA+ cells were excluded from the naive CD8 cells, which were CD45RO-negative and positively selected for CCR7. The sample consisted of naive CD8+ T cells sorted from blood. The source of this sequence is a woman younger than 45 in good health.

The CDR3 loop is CSVEGQGVDEQYF. DNA of the CDR3: TGCAGCGTTGAAGGACAGGGGGTTGACGAGCAGTACTTC. The chain recombines TRBV29-1 with TRBJ2-7, with TRBD1 identical over 9 bases. Germline values: CDR1 SQVTM, CDR2 ANQGSEA. CDR3 length equals 13 residues. The V segment lost 1 base and the J segment 5 bases; nucleotides outside the gene matches: 3.